This paragraph covers one T cell receptor (beta chain) sequence. Its cognate antigen is unknown. Per germline, CDR1 MDHEN and CDR2 SYDVKM. The CDR3 totals 16 residues. Trimming took 7 bases from V and 4 from J, leaving 21 bases between them. The deep-level immunoSEQ assay was used. Methods used by the authors: From ImmunoSEQ came sequences covering only the junction and carrying no quality scores, so filtering differed. Profiling relied on immunoSEQ multiplex PCR, and the TCRdb table lists in-frame clones only, not all of them. V, J and clone size reflect that table, while D and trimming were determined from the DNA. The sample includes hundreds of thousands of clones, 70% to 80% of them seen just once. The sample originates from a study of shared clonotypes between healthy human individuals. Overall study results and limits: It was anticipated that sequencing depth would influence how many clonotypes donors shared.

The chain has TRBV28 and TRBJ2-3; no clear D gene. The sequence derives from a middle-aged woman in good health. Some clones in this sample may be carry-over from other donors' samples. The specimen sequenced was PBMCs. The DNA of the CDR3 is TGTGCCAGCATTCCTGGGATAGCCGTCCCCCCAGATACGCAGTATTTT. This sequence encodes CASIPGIAVPPDTQYF.